The text below deals with one TCR beta chain. Its antigen remains unknown. Looked up from germline, CDR1 is GTSNPN and CDR2 is SVGIG (reference sequence). The CDR3 has 11 amino acids. V was cut by 4 bases and J by 2 bases, with 6 bases left in between. RNA transcripts were the template, and TCR beta CDR3 regions were amplified from them. RT-PCR was first run with HTBI primers, then multiplex PCR in a second round. Via MiXCR, TCRdb re-called the multiplex PCR reads, giving one row per CDR3 protein. Of more than 550,000 distinct CDR3 sequences in the sample, roughly 39% were seen once. The diagnosis was founded upon clinical symptoms, serum thyroxine, TRAb, thyroid ultrasound and orbital computed tomography. This entry is derived from a study of Graves' ophthalmopathy and Graves' hyperthyroidism. Study-level results: Appearing in blood as well were most expanded thyroid clonotypes above 0.001 frequency. Ophthalmopathy progression was predicted with 70.59% sensitivity and roughly 72% specificity.

This chain uses TRBV30 with TRBJ2-7; D remains unclear. The specimen sequenced was peripheral blood. The receptor comes from an adult man with Graves' ophthalmopathy. The CDR3 nucleotides are TGTGCCTGGACCAGCACCTACGAGCAGTACTTC. Protein product: CAWTSTYEQYF.